The rows below give T cell receptor beta chains drawn from one sample of a study of identical twins. TCRdb passed the 5' RACE reads through MiXCR, listing each CDR3 protein once. The sample holds 750,000 to 950,000 distinct CDR3 sequences; 10% to 15% are singletons and the top ten take roughly 1.6%. These same records also appear under a second study, on yellow fever vaccine responses in identical twins.

The sample taken for sequencing was PBMCs. The receptors shown here come from a woman aged 18-35 years in good health. Each CDR3 is given with its conserved first and last residue. Each record gives: D gene, J gene, V gene, clone size, CDR3 DNA, CDR3 protein. A D gene is named only where the DNA matches it firmly. Some rows mark clone size as missing; the rest say once, few, many or name a class of expanded clone.

>TRBD1|TRBJ2-5|TRBV19|NA
TGTGCCAGTAGTACCCTCCCTGGACAGGGGAAGGGAGAGACCCAGTACTTC
CASSTLPGQGKGETQYF
>TRBD1|TRBJ2-7|TRBV6-5|NA
TGTGCCAGCAGCCGGACAGGGGAGGAGTACTTC
CASSRTGEEYF
>NA|TRBJ2-2|TRBV6-2/TRBV6-3|few
TGTGCCAGCAGTTACCGGATGAACACCGGGGAGCTGTTTTTT
CASSYRMNTGELFF
>TRBD2|TRBJ2-4|TRBV6-2/TRBV6-3|NA
TGTGCCAGCAGCCAGACTAGCGGGATGGGGGACATTCAGTACTTC
CASSQTSGMGDIQYF
>TRBD2|TRBJ2-7|TRBV12-3/TRBV12-4|NA
TGTGCCAGCAGCTCGACTAGCGGGAGGTCCGGCTCCTACGAGCAGTACTTC
CASSSTSGRSGSYEQYF
>NA|TRBJ2-6|TRBV6-1|NA
TGTGCCAGCAGCTCCCTCGGGGGCGCGGCTGGGGCCAACGTCCTGACTTTC
CASSSLGGAAGANVLTF
>TRBD2|TRBJ2-2|TRBV6-1|NA
TGTGCCAGCAGCCCGACTAGCGGGAGGTTGGGCGGGGAGCTGTTTTTT
CASSPTSGRLGGELFF
>NA|TRBJ1-1|TRBV28|NA
TGTGCCAGCCGCGGGGGGAAAACGGCTTTCTTT
CASRGGKTAFF
>TRBD2|TRBJ2-1|TRBV4-1|NA
TGCGCCAGCAGCCAAGGGCCTCTAGCGGGAGCCTACAATGAGCAGTTCTTC
CASSQGPLAGAYNEQFF
>NA|TRBJ1-4|TRBV4-2|NA
TGTGCCAGCAGCCAGTTGGACATTCATGCAACTAATGAAAAACTGTTTTTT
CASSQLDIHATNEKLFF
>TRBD1|TRBJ1-4|TRBV7-9|NA
TGTGCCAGCAGCTCCCGGGACAGCTTGAATGAAAAACTGTTTTTT
CASSSRDSLNEKLFF
>NA|TRBJ2-1|TRBV2|few
TGTGCCAGCAGTGTGAACGCAATGACTGAGCAGTTCTTC
CASSVNAMTEQFF
>TRBD1|TRBJ2-5|TRBV20-1|NA
TGCAGTGCCTCGGGACAGCCTCAAGAGACCCAGTACTTC
CSASGQPQETQYF
>NA|TRBJ2-2|TRBV7-9|NA
TGTGCCAGCAGCTCCCGGGCCCCAGGGACCGGGGAGCTGTTTTTT
CASSSRAPGTGELFF
>TRBD1|TRBJ1-1|TRBV27|few
TGTGCCAGCAGTTTCCTGAACCTTCGACAGGGGCCTAACACTGAAGCTTTCTTT
CASSFLNLRQGPNTEAFF
>NA|TRBJ2-3|TRBV13|NA
TGTGCCAGCAGCCCACGCGCGGGTCTGGAGGGAGATACGCAGTATTTT
CASSPRAGLEGDTQYF
>NA|TRBJ1-5|TRBV10-3|many
TGTGCCATCAGTGAGTCGGGTTCCTATCAGCCCCAGCATTTT
CAISESGSYQPQHF
>TRBD1|TRBJ1-2|TRBV6-4|many
TGTGCCAGCAGTGACTCCCCCGACAGGGCTGTCTATGGCTACACCTTC
CASSDSPDRAVYGYTF
>NA|TRBJ2-7|TRBV20-1|few
TGCAGTGCCCGGGACTGGATGGGGGAGCAGTACTTC
CSARDWMGEQYF
>NA|TRBJ1-1|TRBV20-1|few
TGCAGTGCTAGAAGTCGGATGAACACTGAAGCTTTCTTT
CSARSRMNTEAFF
>NA|TRBJ2-5|TRBV28|NA
TGTGCCAGCAGTCGGAGGGGACAGCCTAAGGAGACCCAGTACTTC
CASSRRGQPKETQYF
>TRBD2|TRBJ2-7|TRBV28|NA
TGTGCCAGCAGCTTGGGACTAGCCCTTGAGCAGTACTTC
CASSLGLALEQYF